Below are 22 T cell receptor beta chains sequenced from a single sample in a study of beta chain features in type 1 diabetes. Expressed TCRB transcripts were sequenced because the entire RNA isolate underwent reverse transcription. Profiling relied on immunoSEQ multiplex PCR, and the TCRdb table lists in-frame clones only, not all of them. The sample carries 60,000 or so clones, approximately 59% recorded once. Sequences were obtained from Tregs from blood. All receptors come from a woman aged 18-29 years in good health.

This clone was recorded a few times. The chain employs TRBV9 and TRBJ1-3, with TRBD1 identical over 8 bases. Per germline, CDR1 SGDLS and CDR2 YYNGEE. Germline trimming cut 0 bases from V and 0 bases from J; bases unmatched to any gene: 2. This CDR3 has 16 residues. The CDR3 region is CASSVATGGSGNTIYF. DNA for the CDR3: TGTGCCAGCAGCGTAGCAACAGGGGGCTCTGGAAACACCATATATTTT.

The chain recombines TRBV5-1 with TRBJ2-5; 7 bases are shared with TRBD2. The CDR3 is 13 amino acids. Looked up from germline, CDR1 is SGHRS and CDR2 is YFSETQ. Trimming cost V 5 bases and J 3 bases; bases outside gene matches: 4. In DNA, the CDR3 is TGCGCCAGCAGGGGAGGGGAAGAAGAGACCCAGTACTTC. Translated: CASRGGEEETQYF.

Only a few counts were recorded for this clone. The CDR3 spells CASSADSEGTGELFF. The CDR3 DNA is TGTGCCAGCAGCGCGGACAGTGAGGGCACCGGGGAGCTGTTTTTT. This sequence joins TRBV7-9 and TRBJ2-2, with D perhaps matching TRBD1 (6 bases). Trimming stripped 5 bases from V and 4 bases from J, with 14 bases between. The CDR3 has 15 residues. The germline CDR1 and CDR2 sequences are SEHNR and FQNEAQ (reference sequence).

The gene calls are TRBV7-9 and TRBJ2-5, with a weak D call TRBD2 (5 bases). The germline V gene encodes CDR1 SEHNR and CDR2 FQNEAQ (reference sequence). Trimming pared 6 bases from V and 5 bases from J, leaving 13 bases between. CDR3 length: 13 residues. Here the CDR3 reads CASSLRGGETQYF. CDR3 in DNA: TGTGCCAGCAGTCTCCGAGGCGGGGAGACCCAGTACTTC.

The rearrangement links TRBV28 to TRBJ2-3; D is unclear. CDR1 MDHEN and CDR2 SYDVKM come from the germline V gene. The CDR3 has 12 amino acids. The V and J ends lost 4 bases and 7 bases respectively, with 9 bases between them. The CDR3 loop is CASSSFRYTQYF. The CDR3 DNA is TGTGCCAGCAGTTCGTTCCGGTATACGCAGTATTTT.

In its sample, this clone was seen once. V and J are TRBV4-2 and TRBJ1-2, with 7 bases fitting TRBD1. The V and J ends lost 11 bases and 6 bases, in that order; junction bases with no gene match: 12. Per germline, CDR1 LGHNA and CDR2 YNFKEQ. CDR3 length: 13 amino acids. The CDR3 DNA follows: TGTGCCTCCTCGGGCGACAGGGAAGATGGCTACACCTTC. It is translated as CASSGDREDGYTF.

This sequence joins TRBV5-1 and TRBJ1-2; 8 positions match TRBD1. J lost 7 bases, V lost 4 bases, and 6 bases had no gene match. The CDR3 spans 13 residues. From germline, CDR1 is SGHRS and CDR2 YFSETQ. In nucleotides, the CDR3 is TGCGCCAGCAGCGAGGACAGGGCGGGTGGCTACACCTTC. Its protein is CASSEDRAGGYTF.

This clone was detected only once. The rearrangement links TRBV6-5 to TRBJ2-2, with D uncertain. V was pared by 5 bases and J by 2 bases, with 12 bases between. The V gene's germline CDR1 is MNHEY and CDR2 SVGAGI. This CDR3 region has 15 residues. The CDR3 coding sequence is TGTGCCAGCAGTCCCCGGGTCTTAAACACCGGGGAGCTGTTTTTT. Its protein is CASSPRVLNTGELFF.

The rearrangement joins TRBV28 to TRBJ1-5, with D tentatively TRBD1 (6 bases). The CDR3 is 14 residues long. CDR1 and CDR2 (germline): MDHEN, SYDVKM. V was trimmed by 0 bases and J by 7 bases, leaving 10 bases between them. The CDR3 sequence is CASSLWGAEQPQHF. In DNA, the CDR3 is TGTGCCAGCAGTTTATGGGGGGCTGAACAGCCCCAGCATTTT.

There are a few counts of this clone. CDR3 nucleotides: TGCGCCAGCAGCCTGTCGGACAGGGGCACAGATACGCAGTATTTT. Protein product: CASSLSDRGTDTQYF. The rearrangement uses TRBV5-1 and TRBJ2-3; 8 positions match TRBD1. The CDR3 is 15 residues long. Per the germline V gene, CDR1 is SGHRS and CDR2 is YFSETQ. V gave up 4 bases and J gave up 1 base; unmatched junction bases: 5. The full variable domain, completed using reference TRBV5-1 and TRBJ2-3, is KAGVTQTPRYLIKTRGQQVTLSCSPISGHRSVSWYQQTPGQGLQFLFEYFSETQRNKGNFPGRFSGRQFSNSRSEMNVSTLELGDSALYLCASSLSDRGTDTQYFGPGTRLTVL.

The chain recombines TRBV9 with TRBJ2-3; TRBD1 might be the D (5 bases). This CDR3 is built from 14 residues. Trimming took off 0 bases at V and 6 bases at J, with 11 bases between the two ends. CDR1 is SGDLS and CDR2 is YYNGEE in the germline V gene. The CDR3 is CASSVAASGDTQYF. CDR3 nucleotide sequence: TGTGCCAGCAGCGTAGCTGCGTCAGGGGATACGCAGTATTTT.

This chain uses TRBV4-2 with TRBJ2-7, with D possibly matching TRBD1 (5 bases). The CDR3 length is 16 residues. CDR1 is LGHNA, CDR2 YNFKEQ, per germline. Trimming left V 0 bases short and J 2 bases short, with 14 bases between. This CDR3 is CASSQDSLTDAYEQYF. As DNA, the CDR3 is TGTGCCAGCAGCCAAGATTCTCTGACAGATGCCTACGAGCAGTACTTC.

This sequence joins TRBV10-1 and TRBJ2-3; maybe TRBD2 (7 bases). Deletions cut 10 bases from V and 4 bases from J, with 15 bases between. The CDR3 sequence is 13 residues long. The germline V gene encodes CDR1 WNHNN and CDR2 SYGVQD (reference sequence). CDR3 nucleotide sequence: TGCGCCACTAGCCCGGGGGGCGCAGATACGCAGTATTTT. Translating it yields CATSPGGADTQYF.

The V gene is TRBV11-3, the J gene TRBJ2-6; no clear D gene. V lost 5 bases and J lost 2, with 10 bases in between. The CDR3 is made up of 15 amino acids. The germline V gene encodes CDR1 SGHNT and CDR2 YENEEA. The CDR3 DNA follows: TGTGCCAGCAGCCCGGGTACGGCTGGGGCCAACGTCCTGACTTTC. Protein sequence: CASSPGTAGANVLTF. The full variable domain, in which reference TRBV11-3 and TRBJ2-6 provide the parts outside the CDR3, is EAGVVQSPRYKIIEKKQPVAFWCNPISGHNTLYWYLQNLGQGPELLIRYENEEAVDDSQLPKDRFSAERLKGVDSTLKIQPAELGDSAVYLCASSPGTAGANVLTFGAGSRLTVL.

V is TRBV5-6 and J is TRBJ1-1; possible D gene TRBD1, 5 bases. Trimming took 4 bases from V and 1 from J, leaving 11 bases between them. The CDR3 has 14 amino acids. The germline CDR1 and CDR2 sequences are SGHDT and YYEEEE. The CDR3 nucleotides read TGTGCCAGCAGCACGGGACTGGGGAACACTGAAGCTTTCTTT. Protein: CASSTGLGNTEAFF.

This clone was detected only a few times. DNA of the CDR3: TGTGCCATCAGCCCCAATGAGCCGGGGGTCCAGAACACCGGGGAGCTGTTTTTT. Amino acids: CAISPNEPGVQNTGELFF. This sequence joins TRBV10-3 and TRBJ2-2; TRBD2 is a possible D gene (6 bases). Germline V gene sequence: CDR1 ENHRY, CDR2 SYGVKD. V lost 6 bases and J lost 1, with 21 bases in between. This CDR3 is 18 amino acids long.

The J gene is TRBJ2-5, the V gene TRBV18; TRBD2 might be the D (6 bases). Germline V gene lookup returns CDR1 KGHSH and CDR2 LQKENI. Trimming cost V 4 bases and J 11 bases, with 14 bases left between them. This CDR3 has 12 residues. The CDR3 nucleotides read TGTGCCAGCTCACTCGGGTCTCGGGAGCAGTACTTC. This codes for CASSLGSREQYF.

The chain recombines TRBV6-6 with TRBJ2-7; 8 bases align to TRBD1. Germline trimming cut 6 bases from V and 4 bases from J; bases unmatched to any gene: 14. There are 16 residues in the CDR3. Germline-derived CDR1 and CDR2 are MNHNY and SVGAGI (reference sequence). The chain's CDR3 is CASSLFQGAPTYEQYF. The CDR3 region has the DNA TGTGCCAGCAGCCTATTCCAGGGGGCCCCCACATACGAGCAGTACTTC.

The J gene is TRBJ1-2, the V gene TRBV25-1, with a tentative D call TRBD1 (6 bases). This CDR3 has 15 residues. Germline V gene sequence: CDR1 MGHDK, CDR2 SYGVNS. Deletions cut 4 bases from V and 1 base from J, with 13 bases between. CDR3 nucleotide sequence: TGTGCCAGCAGTGGCCTGGGACAAGATAACTATGGCTACACCTTC. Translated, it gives CASSGLGQDNYGYTF.

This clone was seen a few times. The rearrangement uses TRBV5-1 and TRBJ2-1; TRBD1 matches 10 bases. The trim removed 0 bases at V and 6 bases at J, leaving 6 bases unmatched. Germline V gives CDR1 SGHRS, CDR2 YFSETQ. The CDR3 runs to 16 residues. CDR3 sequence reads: CASSLARGQGRNEQFF. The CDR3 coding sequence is TGCGCCAGCAGCTTGGCGAGGGGACAGGGGCGCAATGAGCAGTTCTTC.

This chain's CDR3 is CAWSGLAGLEETQYF. The CDR3 DNA follows: TGTGCCTGGAGTGGACTAGCGGGGTTAGAAGAGACCCAGTACTTC. This sequence joins TRBV30 and TRBJ2-5, with 11 bases aligning to TRBD2. This CDR3 comprises 15 residues. Germline CDR1 GTSNPN, CDR2 SVGIG (reference sequence). Trimming removed 1 base from V and 3 bases from J; junction bases left unmatched: 4.

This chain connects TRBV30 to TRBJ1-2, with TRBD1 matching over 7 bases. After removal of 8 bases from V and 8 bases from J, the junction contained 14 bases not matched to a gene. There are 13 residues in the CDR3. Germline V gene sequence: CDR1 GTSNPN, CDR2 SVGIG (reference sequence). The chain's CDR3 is CAGPRQGKEGYTF. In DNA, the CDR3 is TGTGCCGGCCCCCGACAGGGTAAAGAAGGCTACACCTTC.